The 31 T cell receptor beta chains in this list originate from one sample, sequenced in a study of control samples from healthy donors and cancer patients. TCRdb's table, derived via immunoSEQ multiplex PCR, lists solely in-frame clones and lacks some. The table records about 150,000 clones, about 93% of them present only once. The sequencing sample was made of blood. The receptors here all came from a man in his fifties in good health.

J is TRBJ2-1 and V is TRBV29-1, with D hard to call. The germline V and J ends were trimmed by 4 bases and 15 bases, with 13 bases remaining between them. This CDR3 region has 10 residues. CDR1 SQVTM and CDR2 ANQGSEA come from the germline V gene. This CDR3 is CSVGSSIMFF. CDR3 in DNA: TGCAGCGTTGGAAGTTCTATTATGTTCTTC.

Here the CDR3 reads CASSSRQGYNEQFF. For the CDR3, the DNA is TGTGCCAGCAGCTCCCGACAGGGGTACAATGAGCAGTTCTTC. The chain links TRBV5-6 to TRBJ2-1; 8 positions agree with TRBD1. There are 14 residues in the CDR3. CDR1 and CDR2 (germline): SGHDT, YYEEEE. The J segment lost 4 bases and the V segment lost 3 bases, leaving 3 bases of the junction unmatched. The variable domain in full, completed from reference TRBV5-6 and TRBJ2-1, reads DAGVTQSPTHLIKTRGQQVTLRCSPKSGHDTVSWYQQALGQGPQFIFQYYEEEERQRGNFPDRFSGHQFPNYSSELNVNALLLGDSALYLCASSSRQGYNEQFFGPGTRLTVL.

The rearrangement uses TRBV29-1 and TRBJ2-5, with 9 bases matching TRBD2. V dropped 7 bases and J dropped 5; count of bases not matched to a gene: 8. The CDR3 runs 13 residues. Looked up from germline, CDR1 is SQVTM and CDR2 is ANQGSEA. This CDR3 is CSAVAGDVETQYF. In nucleotides, the CDR3 is TGCAGCGCTGTAGCGGGAGACGTGGAGACCCAGTACTTC.

The V call is TRBV28, the J call TRBJ2-3, with D perhaps matching TRBD2 (5 bases). The ends were cut back, 5 bases at V and 2 bases at J, with 14 bases in the middle. The CDR3 loop spans 15 amino acids. Germline values: CDR1 MDHEN, CDR2 SYDVKM. CDR3 region: CASSTPGLLTDTQYF. The CDR3 DNA reads as TGTGCCAGCAGTACCCCCGGACTTCTCACAGATACGCAGTATTTT.

The chain couples TRBV10-2 to TRBJ2-7; a weak D match, TRBD2 (5 bases). Germline V CDR1 and CDR2: WSHSY, SAAADI. Trimming took off 10 bases at V and 2 bases at J, with 18 bases between the two ends. The CDR3 extends over 14 amino acids. The CDR3 coding sequence is TGCGCCACCCAAACGGGGTTGATGGCCTACGAGCAGTACTTC. Amino acid sequence: CATQTGLMAYEQYF.

The gene calls are TRBV19 and TRBJ1-1, with D unresolved. The CDR3 loop spans 15 amino acids. CDR1 LNHDA and CDR2 SQIVND come from the germline V gene (reference sequence). V was pared by 0 bases and J by 0 bases, with 8 bases between. The CDR3 coding sequence is TGTGCCAGTAGTATAGAAAGAGGGATGAACACTGAAGCTTTCTTT. This translates into CASSIERGMNTEAFF.

V is TRBV4-2 and J is TRBJ2-3, with unresolved D. The CDR3 extends over 11 amino acids. Germline CDR1 and CDR2: LGHNA and YNFKEQ. V dropped 8 bases and J dropped 7 bases, with 10 bases sitting between them. Written as DNA, the CDR3 is TGTGCCAGCGGAACCGTAAATACGCAGTATTTT. Translating gives CASGTVNTQYF.

The chain combines TRBV28 with TRBJ1-2, with D perhaps matching TRBD1 (5 bases). Germline lookup yields CDR1 MDHEN and CDR2 SYDVKM. CDR3 size: 14 residues. V lost 3 bases and J 4 bases, leaving 12 bases between the germline ends. The CDR3: CASSFAGASYGYTF. As DNA, the CDR3 is TGTGCCAGCAGTTTCGCTGGGGCCAGCTATGGCTACACCTTC.

The chain employs TRBV3-1 (or the pseudogene TRBV3-2) and TRBJ2-7; 8 nucleotides match TRBD2. This CDR3 contains 15 residues. The V segment lost 0 bases and the J segment 0 bases; nucleotides outside the gene matches: 1. CDR1 is LGHDT and CDR2 is YNNKEL in the germline V gene (reference sequence). The CDR3 is CASSQETSASYEQYF. CDR3 DNA: TGTGCCAGCAGCCAAGAGACTAGCGCCTCCTACGAGCAGTACTTC.

This clone has a single count. V and J are TRBV24-1 and TRBJ2-1; 8 nucleotides align to TRBD2. The CDR3 runs 15 residues. Per germline, CDR1 KGHDR and CDR2 SFDVKD. Losses at the gene ends were 0 bases for V and 7 bases for J; bases not matched to a gene: 4. The CDR3 DNA sequence: TGTGCCACCAGTGATTTGAGCGGGGGCAGAAATGAGCAGTTCTTC. Translation: CATSDLSGGRNEQFF.

The chain couples TRBV6-5 to TRBJ2-5; D ambiguous. This CDR3 is 15 amino acids long. V lost 3 bases to trimming and J lost 1 base, with 12 bases between them. Germline V CDR1 and CDR2: MNHEY, SVGAGI. CDR3 in DNA: TGTGCCAGCAGTTATGGGGTAGGCCTCCAAGAGACCCAGTACTTC. Protein sequence: CASSYGVGLQETQYF.

V is TRBV30 and J is TRBJ2-3; unclear D gene. The CDR3 contains 11 residues. The germline CDR1 and CDR2 sequences are GTSNPN and SVGIG (reference sequence). The V gene lost 0 bases and the J gene lost 6 bases, with 4 bases spanning the gap. The CDR3: CAWSVPDTQYF. The CDR3 coding sequence is TGTGCCTGGAGTGTACCCGATACGCAGTATTTT.

The J gene is TRBJ2-5, the V gene TRBV3-1 (or the pseudogene TRBV3-2); D uncertain. CDR3 length: 14 residues. The V end lost 4 bases, the J end lost 5 bases, and 14 bases lay between the germline ends. Germline loops: CDR1 LGHDT, CDR2 YNNKEL (reference sequence). CDR3 sequence: CASSPPAVAETQYF. DNA of the CDR3: TGTGCCAGCAGCCCCCCCGCCGTAGCTGAGACCCAGTACTTC.

The chain has TRBV7-3 and TRBJ2-3; D is undetermined. Trimming took 4 bases from V and 1 from J, leaving 6 bases between them. Germline V gives CDR1 SGHTA, CDR2 FQGTGA. The CDR3 contains 13 residues. This CDR3 reads CASSSSRTDTQYF. CDR3 bases: TGTGCCAGCAGCTCCAGCCGCACAGATACGCAGTATTTT.

V and J are TRBV29-1 and TRBJ2-1; the match to TRBD2 covers 10 bases. Per the germline V gene, CDR1 is SQVTM and CDR2 is ANQGSEA. This CDR3 is built from 14 residues. V was clipped by 4 bases and J by 8 bases; unmatched bases: 8. As DNA, the CDR3 is TGCAGCGTTGTCCAGCGGGAGGGCCGTCATGAGCAGTTCTTC. Protein product: CSVVQREGRHEQFF.

J is TRBJ2-1 and V is TRBV21-1; the D call in the table, TRBD2, was not verified against the DNA. TRBV21-1 is designated a pseudogene. This CDR3 region has 17 residues. CDR3 region: CASSKLGGRGPYNEQFF. In DNA, the CDR3 is TGTGCCAGCAGCAAACTCGGCGGGAGAGGACCCTACAATGAGCAGTTCTTC.

This clone was detected once. The chain recombines TRBV19 with TRBJ2-5; D uncertain. The germline CDR1 and CDR2 sequences are LNHDA and SQIVND (reference sequence). The CDR3 has 14 residues. V shed 5 bases and J shed 5 bases, with 15 bases lying between them. CDR3 protein: CASSASGSRETQYF. The CDR3 DNA reads TGTGCCAGTAGTGCCTCAGGAAGTCGGGAGACCCAGTACTTC.

The V gene is TRBV6-5, the J gene TRBJ1-4, with 8 bases aligning to TRBD1. V dropped 6 bases and J dropped 4; count of bases not matched to a gene: 4. CDR3 length: 14 residues. The germline gives CDR1 MNHEY, CDR2 SVGAGI. The chain's CDR3 is CASRMGQVNEKLFF. CDR3 DNA sequence: TGTGCCAGCAGAATGGGACAGGTTAATGAAAAACTGTTTTTT.

This chain uses TRBV29-1 with TRBJ1-6; no reliable D call. V lost 1 base, J lost 9 bases, and 10 bases lay in between. In germline, CDR1 is SQVTM, CDR2 ANQGSEA. The CDR3 length is 13 residues. The CDR3 spells CSVEAGFGSPLHF. In DNA, the CDR3 is TGCAGCGTTGAAGCGGGGTTCGGTTCACCCCTCCACTTT.

V is TRBV29-1 and J is TRBJ1-2, with D uncertain. The CDR3 contains 12 residues. Germline CDR1 and CDR2: SQVTM and ANQGSEA. V was pared by 4 bases and J by 7 bases, with 13 bases between. The CDR3 protein is CSVVWQESGYTF. The CDR3 DNA reads TGCAGCGTTGTGTGGCAGGAGAGTGGCTACACCTTC.

The chain carries TRBV21-1 and TRBJ1-1. TRBV21-1 corresponds to a pseudogene. CDR3 length equals 15 residues. The CDR3 loop is CASSKDDTRGTEAFF. The CDR3 region has the DNA TGTGCCAGCAGCAAAGACGACACGCGGGGCACTGAAGCTTTCTTT.

J is TRBJ2-6 and V is TRBV3-1 (or the pseudogene TRBV3-2); D call uncertain. CDR1 and CDR2 from the germline V gene are LGHDT and YNNKEL (reference sequence). This CDR3 is 13 amino acids long. Between the trimmed V and J ends, which lost 2 bases and 3 bases, there was a span of 2 bases. Here the CDR3 DNA reads TGTGCCAGCAGCCAACATGGGGCCAACGTCCTGACTTTC. Translating it yields CASSQHGANVLTF.

V usage is TRBV7-2 and J usage is TRBJ1-6; D remains unclear. V was shortened by 1 base and J by 6 bases, with 7 bases between the two germline ends. The CDR3 has 14 residues. Germline V gene lookup returns CDR1 SGHTA and CDR2 FQGNSA. The CDR3 DNA reads TGTGCCAGCAGCTTAGTAGCCGGTAATTCACCCCTCCACTTT. Translated: CASSLVAGNSPLHF.

This clone was found once. V gene TRBV24-1 combines with J gene TRBJ2-1, with 16 bases fitting TRBD2. The V and J ends lost 2 bases and 0 bases, in that order; junction bases with no gene match: 9. The germline V gene encodes CDR1 KGHDR and CDR2 SFDVKD. The CDR3 contains 21 residues. In DNA, the CDR3 is TGTGCCACCAGTGATTCCCCCGGGACTAGCGGGAGGGCGAGCTCCTACAATGAGCAGTTCTTC. Protein product: CATSDSPGTSGRASSYNEQFF.

The chain is built from TRBV30 and TRBJ1-3; the match to TRBD1 covers 10 bases. The length of the CDR3 is 15 residues. From germline, CDR1 is GTSNPN and CDR2 SVGIG (reference sequence). The V and J ends lost 6 bases and 2 bases, in that order; junction bases with no gene match: 7. CDR3 protein: CACRSGTGAGNTIYF. In nucleotides, the CDR3 is TGTGCCTGCAGATCCGGGACAGGGGCTGGAAACACCATATATTTT.

This rearrangement joins TRBV6-1 to TRBJ2-7; D gene uncertain. The germline V and J ends were trimmed by 2 bases and 1 base, with 9 bases remaining between them. Germline CDR1 and CDR2: MNHNS and SASEGT. There are 14 residues in the CDR3. DNA for the CDR3: TGTGCCAGCAGTGAACTGGGGTTTTCCTACGAGCAGTACTTC. This translates into CASSELGFSYEQYF.

The genes are TRBV5-1 and TRBJ2-2; unclear D gene. Between the trimmed V and J ends, which lost 0 bases and 6 bases, there was a span of 3 bases. The CDR3 runs to 12 residues. In germline, CDR1 is SGHRS, CDR2 YFSETQ. CDR3 sequence: CASSLAAGELFF. CDR3 bases: TGCGCCAGCAGCTTGGCTGCCGGGGAGCTGTTTTTT.

The rearrangement links TRBV30 to TRBJ1-5; D unclear. Between the trimmed V and J ends, which lost 3 bases and 2 bases, there was a span of 8 bases. The CDR3 sequence is 13 residues long. CDR1 GTSNPN and CDR2 SVGIG come from the germline V gene (reference sequence). This CDR3 is CAWSLVGNQPQHF. The DNA of the CDR3 is TGTGCCTGGAGCCTCGTGGGCAATCAGCCCCAGCATTTT.

The CDR3 region is CASSVLGTFGYTF. Here the CDR3 DNA reads TGTGCCAGCAGTGTTCTCGGGACATTCGGCTACACCTTC. The chain employs TRBV6-4 and TRBJ1-2; a weak D match, TRBD1 (6 bases). The CDR3 runs to 13 residues. Germline-derived CDR1 and CDR2 are MRHNA and SNTAGT. Trimming stripped 4 bases from V and 8 bases from J, with 14 bases between.

The J gene is TRBJ2-5, the V gene TRBV24-1; 12 positions agree with TRBD2. Trimming took 1 base from V and 5 from J; bases not matched to a gene: 4. The CDR3 covers 16 residues. Germline V lookup: CDR1 KGHDR, CDR2 SFDVKD. The chain's CDR3 is CATSDLPSGRVETQYF. CDR3 bases: TGTGCCACCAGTGATTTACCTAGCGGGAGGGTGGAGACCCAGTACTTC.

The chain links TRBV6-2 or TRBV6-3 to TRBJ2-7, with D tentatively TRBD2 (6 bases). Looked up from germline, CDR1 is MNHEY and CDR2 is SVGEGT. Trimming cost V 6 bases and J 7 bases, with 19 bases left between them. This CDR3 has 14 residues. Written as DNA, the CDR3 is TGTGCCAGCAGCCCCGAGGACTATCACTGGGAGCAGTACTTC. Protein sequence: CASSPEDYHWEQYF.